This TCR beta chain comes out of a study of PD-1 blockade in classical Hodgkin lymphoma. Study-level findings and limits: Newly diagnosed patients had baseline TCR diversity that was reportedly lower than that of healthy donors.

Profiling relied on immunoSEQ multiplex PCR, and the TCRdb table lists in-frame clones only, not all of them. The sample consists of 10,000 to 15,000 clones, roughly 80% of them appearing once. Each of the patients experienced relapse following autologous stem cell transplantation, and their brentuximab vedotin exposure differed. About this clone itself: Its cognate antigen is unknown.

The CDR3 extends over 12 amino acids. V trimming: 9 bases; J trimming: 2 bases; junction bases outside the gene matches: 3. Germline V gene lookup returns CDR1 ENHRY and CDR2 SYGVKD. The sequence derives from a human donor with classical Hodgkin lymphoma. The input for sequencing was peripheral blood mononuclear cells (PBMCs), taken at baseline. This chain joins TRBV10-3 and TRBJ1-1; the match to TRBD1 covers 7 bases. The CDR3: CAIQGYNTEAFF. The CDR3 DNA reads TGTGCCATACAGGGGTACAACACTGAAGCTTTCTTT.